Listed below are T cell receptor beta chains from one sample, sequenced in a study of identifying expanded T cells in peripheral blood. The method was immunoSEQ multiplex PCR; TCRdb's version includes in-frame clones alone and lacks a portion of them. The sample gives 100,000 to 150,000 clones, 80% to 90% of which show up once; about 8% is in the top ten. Material: blood. Receptors originate from a person aged 18 to 70 in good health. Each CDR3 is given with its conserved first and last residue. Each record gives: V gene, J gene, clone size, D gene, CDR3 DNA, CDR3 protein. The D gene is left open where the match is weak. The size entry is marked missing in some rows and otherwise reads once, few, many or a size class.

V gene: TRBV19; J gene: TRBJ1-3; clone size: .; D gene: .; CDR3 DNA: TGTGCCAGTAGTACTTTCAGGGGAACCGGAAACACCATATATTTT; CDR3 protein: CASSTFRGTGNTIYF
V gene: TRBV20-1; J gene: TRBJ2-1; clone size: .; D gene: .; CDR3 DNA: TGCAGTTCCAATCGGGGTAGTGAGCAGTTCTTC; CDR3 protein: CSSNRGSEQFF
V gene: TRBV28; J gene: TRBJ2-7; clone size: .; D gene: TRBD2; CDR3 DNA: TGTGCCAGCAGTTCTCTAGCGGGAGGGCGCGAGCAGTACTTC; CDR3 protein: CASSSLAGGREQYF
V gene: TRBV11-2; J gene: TRBJ1-5; clone size: medium-sized; D gene: TRBD1; CDR3 DNA: TGTGCCAGCAGCTCGACAGGGACTAATCAGCCCCAGCATTTT; CDR3 protein: CASSSTGTNQPQHF
V gene: TRBV18; J gene: TRBJ1-1; clone size: .; D gene: .; CDR3 DNA: TGTGCCAGCTCCGACGGTGGGGAGAACACTGAAGCTTTCTTT; CDR3 protein: CASSDGGENTEAFF
V gene: TRBV20-1; J gene: TRBJ2-5; clone size: .; D gene: .; CDR3 DNA: TGCAGTGCTAGAGATTCCGAGACCCAGTACTTC; CDR3 protein: CSARDSETQYF
V gene: TRBV27; J gene: TRBJ1-2; clone size: .; D gene: TRBD1; CDR3 DNA: TGTGCCAGCAGTCCAAGGACAGGGCTTGGCTACACCTTC; CDR3 protein: CASSPRTGLGYTF
V gene: TRBV7-7; J gene: TRBJ1-4; clone size: once; D gene: .; CDR3 DNA: TGTGCCAGCAGTCCCCCCGGAGGCGAAAAACTGTTTTTT; CDR3 protein: CASSPPGGEKLFF
V gene: TRBV28; J gene: TRBJ1-4; clone size: .; D gene: .; CDR3 DNA: TGTGCCAGCTCCCCCCCAGGGAGGAATGAAAAACTGTTTTTT; CDR3 protein: CASSPPGRNEKLFF
V gene: TRBV5-1; J gene: TRBJ2-3; clone size: .; D gene: .; CDR3 DNA: TGCGCCAGCAGCTTAGACAGATACACAGATACGCAGTATTTT; CDR3 protein: CASSLDRYTDTQYF
V gene: TRBV5-1; J gene: TRBJ2-5; clone size: .; D gene: TRBD2; CDR3 DNA: TGCGCCAGCAGCCGGGGGGTAGACAGTTTTGAGACCCAGTACTTC; CDR3 protein: CASSRGVDSFETQYF
V gene: TRBV7-2; J gene: TRBJ2-7; clone size: .; D gene: .; CDR3 DNA: TGTGCCAGCAGCTTAACGAGGGGTGCCTACGAGCAGTACTTC; CDR3 protein: CASSLTRGAYEQYF
V gene: TRBV4-3; J gene: TRBJ2-3; clone size: .; D gene: TRBD1; CDR3 DNA: TGCGCCAGCAGCCAAGCCGGGACAGGGGACCCAGATACGCAGTATTTT; CDR3 protein: CASSQAGTGDPDTQYF
V gene: TRBV28; J gene: TRBJ2-1; clone size: .; D gene: TRBD2; CDR3 DNA: TGTGCCAGCAGTATTCCTAGCGGAGGCTCCTACAATGAGCAGTTCTTC; CDR3 protein: CASSIPSGGSYNEQFF
V gene: TRBV6-4; J gene: TRBJ2-3; clone size: .; D gene: .; CDR3 DNA: TGTGCCAGCCCAACCTTAGAGCGTGCCCGGGATACGCAGTATTTT; CDR3 protein: CASPTLERARDTQYF
V gene: TRBV7-9; J gene: TRBJ2-2; clone size: .; D gene: .; CDR3 DNA: TGTGCCAGCAGGGACGGTTGGGCGGGGGAGCTGTTTTTT; CDR3 protein: CASRDGWAGELFF
V gene: TRBV19; J gene: TRBJ1-4; clone size: once; D gene: .; CDR3 DNA: TGTGCCAGTAGTATAGGGCAGGAGGCTGAAAAACTGTTTTTT; CDR3 protein: CASSIGQEAEKLFF
V gene: TRBV2; J gene: TRBJ2-7; clone size: .; D gene: TRBD1; CDR3 DNA: TGTGCCAGCAGTGTGGGACAGGGCTACGAGCAGTACTTC; CDR3 protein: CASSVGQGYEQYF
V gene: TRBV7-2; J gene: TRBJ1-5; clone size: .; D gene: TRBD1; CDR3 DNA: TGTGCCAGCAGCTTATACGGGACAGCAAATCAGCCCCAGCATTTT; CDR3 protein: CASSLYGTANQPQHF
V gene: TRBV5-1; J gene: TRBJ1-6; clone size: .; D gene: TRBD1; CDR3 DNA: TGCGCCAGCAGCTATGGCTGGGGACAGACTTTCAATTCACCCCTCCACTTT; CDR3 protein: CASSYGWGQTFNSPLHF
V gene: TRBV18; J gene: TRBJ1-5; clone size: .; D gene: .; CDR3 DNA: TGTGCCAGCTCACCCCGGGACAGCAATCAGCCCCAGCATTTT; CDR3 protein: CASSPRDSNQPQHF